Following are 12 T cell receptor beta chains from one sample sequenced in a study of blood T cells in healthy people across ages. With a J-beta primer mix and a sample-barcoded 5' primer, a second PCR ran 7 to 11 cycles. Each CDR3 protein is one row after TCRdb ran MiXCR on the 5' RACE reads. The sample has 600,000 to 1,000,000 distinct CDR3 sequences, 25% seen once; the top ten hold approximately 4%. This same sample was also taken into another study, of T cells of mothers and their children.

Sequencing was performed on blood. The receptor source for this set is a boy between 10 and 17 years old in good health.

In DNA form, the CDR3 reads TGCGCCAGCAGCCAAGATGGGTGGAATCAGCCCCAGCATTTT. Amino acid sequence: CASSQDGWNQPQHF. The rearrangement joins TRBV4-3 to TRBJ1-5; no reliable D call. CDR1 and CDR2 from the germline V gene are LGHNA and YSLEER. V was pared by 0 bases and J by 4 bases, with 7 bases between. CDR3 length: 14 amino acids.

This clonotype was seen a few times. Here the CDR3 reads CASSYYGTGPTGELFF. The CDR3 DNA sequence: TGTGCCAGCAGTTACTACGGGACAGGGCCCACCGGGGAGCTGTTTTTT. V gene TRBV6-5 combines with J gene TRBJ2-2, with 9 nucleotides matching TRBD1. Germline values: CDR1 MNHEY, CDR2 SVGAGI. J lost 4 bases, V lost 1 base, and 4 bases had no gene match. This CDR3 has 16 amino acids.

The genes are TRBV7-3 and TRBJ2-1; no clear D gene. The CDR3 runs 13 residues. V was pared by 4 bases and J by 6 bases, with 10 bases between. Germline V gives CDR1 SGHTA, CDR2 FQGTGA. CDR3 region: CASSSHPSNEQFF. The DNA of the CDR3 is TGTGCCAGCAGCTCCCACCCTAGCAATGAGCAGTTCTTC. Combining the CDR3 with reference TRBV7-3 and TRBJ2-1 gives the whole variable domain GAGVSQTPSNKVTEKGKYVELRCDPISGHTALYWYRQSLGQGPEFLIYFQGTGAADDSGLPNDRFFAVRPEGSVSTLKIQRTERGDSAVYLCASSSHPSNEQFFGPGTRLTVL.

There are a few counts of this clonotype. The chain has TRBV20-1 and TRBJ1-4, with a possible D match to TRBD1 (5 bases). The CDR3 is 13 amino acids. V was clipped by 5 bases and J by 6 bases, with 13 bases between them. The V gene's germline CDR1 is DFQATT and CDR2 SNEGSKA (reference sequence). CDR3 region: CSAEAGTDEKLFF. The CDR3 DNA is TGCAGTGCTGAGGCAGGGACGGATGAAAAACTGTTTTTT.

This chain uses TRBV29-1 with TRBJ2-2; 9 bases are shared with TRBD1. Germline V gene sequence: CDR1 SQVTM, CDR2 ANQGSEA. V gave up 4 bases and J gave up 6 bases; unmatched junction bases: 6. The CDR3 consists of 14 residues. The DNA for the CDR3 is TGCAGCGTTGTTTTTAGACAGGGGGCCGGGGAGCTGTTTTTT. Translation gives CSVVFRQGAGELFF.

The chain links TRBV5-1 to TRBJ2-3, with TRBD1 matching over 8 bases. There are 14 residues in the CDR3. The trim removed 4 bases at V and 5 bases at J, leaving 6 bases unmatched. CDR1 is SGHRS, CDR2 YFSETQ, per germline. This CDR3 is CASSPDREGDTQYF. The CDR3 bases are TGCGCCAGCAGCCCGGACAGGGAAGGAGATACGCAGTATTTT.

This sequence joins TRBV4-1 and TRBJ1-1; unclear D gene. Germline lookup yields CDR1 MGHRA and CDR2 YSYEKL. Trimming stripped 0 bases from V and 0 bases from J, with 8 bases between. The CDR3 spans 15 residues. The DNA of the CDR3 is TGCGCCAGCAGCCAAGAAAGGCAGCTGAACACTGAAGCTTTCTTT. Its protein product is CASSQERQLNTEAFF.

This chain joins TRBV6-5 and TRBJ2-5; tentative D call: TRBD2 (5 bases). CDR1 is MNHEY and CDR2 is SVGAGI in the germline V gene. Deletions cut 2 bases from V and 5 bases from J, with 9 bases between. The CDR3 sequence is 13 residues long. This CDR3 is CASSYGGGETQYF. Written as DNA, the CDR3 is TGTGCCAGCAGTTACGGCGGCGGGGAGACCCAGTACTTC.

This clonotype was seen a handful of times. This rearrangement joins TRBV12-3 or TRBV12-4 to TRBJ2-1; 8 bases match TRBD1. V shed 5 bases and J 5 bases; nucleotides not matched to a gene: 11. This CDR3 comprises 16 residues. CDR3 region: CASSVHPGQGDNEQFF. DNA for the CDR3: TGTGCCAGCAGTGTCCATCCAGGACAGGGTGACAATGAGCAGTTCTTC.

This clonotype was seen at least ten times. The V gene is TRBV7-3, the J gene TRBJ2-3, with D tentatively TRBD1 or TRBD2 (5 bases each). Germline V gives CDR1 SGHTA, CDR2 FQGTGA. V lost 4 bases and J 2 bases, leaving 13 bases between the germline ends. The CDR3 covers 15 residues. In DNA, the CDR3 is TGTGCCAGCAGCTCCATTGGGGGTAACACAGATACGCAGTATTTT. This translates into CASSSIGGNTDTQYF. Using reference TRBV7-3 and TRBJ2-3 for the parts outside the CDR3, the full variable domain is GAGVSQTPSNKVTEKGKYVELRCDPISGHTALYWYRQSLGQGPEFLIYFQGTGAADDSGLPNDRFFAVRPEGSVSTLKIQRTERGDSAVYLCASSSIGGNTDTQYFGPGTRLTVL.

The CDR3 here is CASSLKASGVQETQYF. The CDR3 coding sequence is TGCGCCAGCAGCTTGAAGGCTAGCGGGGTCCAAGAGACCCAGTACTTC. V gene TRBV5-1 combines with J gene TRBJ2-5, with 9 bases identical to TRBD2. CDR3 length: 16 residues. Unmatched junction bases numbered 5, after V lost 1 base and J lost 1 base. Germline loops: CDR1 SGHRS, CDR2 YFSETQ. Complete variable domain (other parts from reference TRBV5-1 and TRBJ2-5): KAGVTQTPRYLIKTRGQQVTLSCSPISGHRSVSWYQQTPGQGLQFLFEYFSETQRNKGNFPGRFSGRQFSNSRSEMNVSTLELGDSALYLCASSLKASGVQETQYFGPGTRLLVL.

This clonotype was detected many times. This chain uses TRBV29-1 with TRBJ2-5; TRBD1 matches 9 bases. The last part of the DNA fits TRBJ2-1 better; the J call may be wrong. Germline loops: CDR1 SQVTM, CDR2 ANQGSEA. The CDR3 has 14 amino acids. The CDR3 sequence is CSVGLGTGTNEQFF. CDR3 nucleotide sequence: TGCAGCGTTGGACTTGGGACAGGGACGAATGAGCAGTTCTTC.